These 9 T cell receptor beta chains were sequenced from one sample in a study of follicular helper T cells after annual influenza vaccination. Libraries were prepared by immunoSEQ multiplex PCR; TCRdb keeps only in-frame clonotypes and omits some of them. The table has around 25,000 clones, roughly 80% seen once; the top ten hold around 1.2%. Time point specified: 2014-2015 season, pre-vaccination. The input for sequencing was CXCR5+ CD38- circulating T follicular helper cells from blood, taken on the day of influenza vaccination. Subset meaning: circulating Tfh, non-naive CD4+CXCR5+PD-1+ (ICOS+CD38+ or ICOS-CD38-). All receptors derive from an adult who received the influenza vaccine.

The V call is TRBV12-5, the J call TRBJ1-2; D is possibly TRBD1 (6 bases). The CDR3 length is 13 residues. Germline lookup yields CDR1 LGHNT and CDR2 FRNRAP. The V end was cut by 1 base, the J end by 12 bases, with 15 bases between. The CDR3 sequence is CASGLGDKGSDTF. CDR3 in DNA: TGTGCTAGTGGTTTGGGGGACAAAGGATCCGACACCTTC.

This sequence joins TRBV6-1 and TRBJ2-7, with a weak D call TRBD1 (5 bases). The V end was cut by 0 bases, the J end by 4 bases, with 13 bases between. The CDR3 covers 15 residues. In germline, CDR1 is MNHNS, CDR2 SASEGT. CDR3 region: CASSEAGRRSYEQYF. The CDR3 DNA follows: TGTGCCAGCAGTGAAGCGGGGCGGAGATCTTACGAGCAGTACTTC.

The V and J genes are TRBV27 and TRBJ2-7, with TRBD2 matching over 9 bases. The length of the CDR3 is 15 residues. The V gene end was trimmed by 6 bases and the J gene end by 4 bases; junction bases not matched to a gene: 10. Germline CDR1 reads MNHEY; CDR2 reads SMNVEV (reference sequence). CDR3 DNA sequence: TGTGCCAGCAGGAAAGCGTGGACTAGCGATTACGAGCAGTACTTC. Protein product: CASRKAWTSDYEQYF.

The gene calls are TRBV5-1 and TRBJ1-3, with D hard to call. The CDR3 sequence is 16 residues long. The germline V gene has CDR1 SGHRS and CDR2 YFSETQ. V was trimmed by 4 bases and J by 4 bases, leaving 18 bases between them. CDR3 DNA: TGCGCCAGCAGCCCCTGGGCCGTCGCAGAGGGAAACACCATATATTTT. This codes for CASSPWAVAEGNTIYF.

The gene calls are TRBV7-9 and TRBJ2-3; D is undetermined. The length of the CDR3 is 12 residues. Germline V gives CDR1 SEHNR, CDR2 FQNEAQ (reference sequence). Trimming took 5 bases from V and 7 from J, leaving 10 bases between them. Here the CDR3 reads CASSPATYTQYF. The CDR3 DNA follows: TGTGCCAGCAGCCCCGCGACTTATACGCAGTATTTT. The whole variable domain, remainder taken from reference TRBV7-9 and TRBJ2-3, is DTGVSQNPRHKITKRGQNVTFRCDPISEHNRLYWYRQTLGQGPEFLTYFQNEAQLEKSRLLSDRFSAERPKGSFSTLEIQRTEQGDSAMYLCASSPATYTQYFGPGTRLTVL.

V is TRBV7-9 and J is TRBJ1-2; 9 bases align to TRBD1. Germline loops: CDR1 SEHNR, CDR2 FQNEAQ (reference sequence). The CDR3 is 15 amino acids. The ends lost 1 base at V and 5 bases at J; junction bases unmatched: 5. Here the CDR3 reads CASSLGQGQGYGYTF. In DNA, the CDR3 is TGTGCCAGCAGCTTAGGTCAGGGACAGGGATATGGCTACACCTTC.

The CDR3 is CASSSTGGYNEQFF. The CDR3 DNA follows: TGTGCCAGCAGCTCGACAGGGGGATACAATGAGCAGTTCTTC. The chain links TRBV7-3 to TRBJ2-1; TRBD1 agrees at 9 bases. The CDR3 has 14 residues. The germline CDR1 and CDR2 sequences are SGHTA and FQGTGA. V was clipped by 4 bases and J by 4 bases; unmatched bases: 2.

This clone is a singleton in its sample. This chain connects TRBV9 to TRBJ1-4; 7 nucleotides match TRBD1. Trimming removed 3 bases from V and 2 bases from J; junction bases left unmatched: 4. The CDR3 loop spans 15 amino acids. Germline V gene sequence: CDR1 SGDLS, CDR2 YYNGEE. The CDR3 DNA reads as TGTGCCAGCAGCGGCAGGGGGTACACTAATGAAAAACTGTTTTTT. It specifies CASSGRGYTNEKLFF.

The V call is TRBV12-2, the J call TRBJ2-5; the table's D call of TRBD1 was not tested on the DNA. TRBV12-2 is a pseudogene. This CDR3 contains 17 residues. CDR3 residues: CASRPAWTGKLQETQYF. The CDR3 DNA reads TGTGCAAGTCGCCCCGCCTGGACAGGAAAACTCCAAGAGACCCAGTACTTC.